This TCR beta chain was sequenced in a study of T cells after somatic rescue of genetic block (dated by TCRdb to the early 2020s). Context from the whole study: What the study looked at was long-term robustness, specifically in a T-cell system that came about through somatic rescue of a genetic block in T-cell development.

A distance of 6 bases separates the germline ends of V and J, which lose 4 bases and 2 bases respectively. CDR1 and CDR2 were assigned from the germline V gene as KGHSH and LQKENI. The CDR3 numbers 13 residues from cysteine through phenylalanine. The sequence is cut down to CDR3 DNA, 39 bases in frame from base 1. The library came from the immunoSEQ multiplex PCR assay. TCRdb took over this immuneACCESS table, retaining in-frame rearrangements with V and J assigned. Such tables are incomplete; in checked studies, under half of the missing clones stem from an unresolved V gene, and the remainder is unexplained. The sample records fewer than 15,000 clones, under 80% of which are singletons. Roughly a fifth of the sample is in the top ten clones. For this clone: Its cognate antigen has yet to be identified. Base qualities are not at hand, and no much larger clone is one base apart.

The sequenced sample consisted of peripheral blood mononuclear cells (PBMCs). The TCR comes from a boy aged 5-17 years. This receptor chain uses TRBV18 and TRBJ1-5; the D gene is possibly TRBD1, with 6 bases matching. For the CDR3, the sequence is CASSQGGNQPQHF. The nucleotide sequence is TGTGCCAGCTCACAGGGGGGCAATCAGCCCCAGCATTTT. With the portions outside the CDR3 filled from the reference TRBV18 and TRBJ1-5 genes, the complete variable region becomes NAGVMQNPRHLVRRRGQEARLRCSPMKGHSHVYWYRQLPEEGLKFMVYLQKENIIDESGMPKERFSAEFPKEGPSILRIQQVVRGDSAAYFCASSQGGNQPQHFGDGTRLSIL.